Presented here are 10 T cell receptor beta chains from one specimen sequenced in a study of patients and donors after allogeneic stem cell transplantation. TCRdb analysed the RT-PCR reads with MiXCR anew, one entry per CDR3 protein. The repertoire consists of roughly 200,000 distinct CDR3 sequences, with around two fifths occurring once and the leading ten covering around a tenth. Sequenced material: blood, either unsorted or a sorted T cell fraction (not recorded which). The receptors were sampled from a human donor who was either an allogeneic HSCT recipient or a stem cell or donor lymphocyte infusion donor (not recorded which). It is not recorded whose cells these are; they may come from a transplant donor.

CDR3 protein: CSVTPQGGINEKLFF. The CDR3 nucleotides read TGCAGCGTTACTCCACAGGGTGGCATTAATGAAAAACTGTTTTTT. V and J are TRBV29-1 and TRBJ1-4; a possible D gene is TRBD1 (6 bases). This CDR3 is 15 amino acids long. Deletions cut 5 bases from V and 4 bases from J, with 17 bases between. Germline CDR1 SQVTM, CDR2 ANQGSEA.

This clonotype occurred a few times. The V and J genes are TRBV4-3 and TRBJ1-2; TRBD1 might be the D (6 bases). V dropped 1 base and J dropped 8 bases, with 14 bases sitting between them. This CDR3 region has 14 residues. Germline CDR1 and CDR2: LGHNA and YSLEER. CDR3 loop: CASSQAQGGGGYTF. CDR3 nucleotide sequence: TGCGCCAGCAGCCAAGCACAGGGTGGCGGGGGCTACACCTTC.

The J gene is TRBJ1-3, the V gene TRBV30; no definite D call. The CDR3 loop spans 14 amino acids. CDR1 GTSNPN and CDR2 SVGIG come from the germline V gene (reference sequence). V gave up 5 bases and J gave up 0 bases, with 11 bases separating them. CDR3 in DNA: TGTGCCTGGGGCGCGGTTGGCTCTGGAAACACCATATATTTT. Amino acids: CAWGAVGSGNTIYF.

This chain joins TRBV4-1 and TRBJ1-3; D not resolved. Trimming removed 4 bases at V and 0 bases at J, with 10 bases between. This CDR3 is built from 15 residues. CDR1 is MGHRA and CDR2 is YSYEKL in the germline V gene. CDR3 sequence reads: CASSLLMFSGNTIYF. As DNA, the CDR3 is TGCGCCAGCAGCCTTCTAATGTTCTCTGGAAACACCATATATTTT.

A few counts support this clonotype. One end of the junction does not line up with germline, which may come from a read error. The rearrangement links TRBV20-1 to TRBJ2-3; TRBD1 agrees at 7 bases. The V gene's germline CDR1 is DFQATT and CDR2 SNEGSKA (reference sequence). The CDR3 runs 14 residues. The CDR3 reads CSARDRAGTDTQYF. The CDR3 DNA reads TGCAGTGCCAGAGACAGGGCTGGCACAGATACGCAGTATTTT.

This chain links TRBV29-1 with TRBJ1-1; weak D call: TRBD1 (5 bases). This CDR3 is built from 12 residues. Germline V gives CDR1 SQVTM, CDR2 ANQGSEA. V gave up 7 bases and J gave up 6 bases, with 15 bases separating them. CDR3 DNA: TGCAGCGCTGGGAACAGGTATTCTGAAGCTTTCTTT. This codes for CSAGNRYSEAFF.

The chain uses TRBV5-1 and TRBJ1-1; D is ambiguous. Trimming pared 4 bases from V and 1 base from J, leaving 14 bases between. The CDR3 spans 15 residues. In germline, CDR1 is SGHRS, CDR2 YFSETQ. CDR3 region: CASSRIDGPNTEAFF. The CDR3 bases are TGCGCCAGCAGCCGAATTGACGGACCGAACACTGAAGCTTTCTTT.

The V gene is TRBV20-1, the J gene TRBJ1-5, with TRBD1 identical over 7 bases. V dropped 3 bases and J dropped 2; count of bases not matched to a gene: 7. Per germline, CDR1 DFQATT and CDR2 SNEGSKA (reference sequence). CDR3 length: 15 residues. DNA for the CDR3: TGCAGTGCTAGGGCTATCGACAGGGGCAATCAGCCCCAGCATTTT. Its translation is CSARAIDRGNQPQHF.

The chain couples TRBV27 to TRBJ1-6; 9 bases are a match to TRBD1. J lost 10 bases, V lost 6 bases, and 7 bases had no gene match. Germline CDR1 is MNHEY and CDR2 is SMNVEV (reference sequence). CDR3 length equals 14 residues. CDR3 bases: TGTGCCAGCAGGGAGACAGGGGGTGACTCACCCCTCCACTTT. It translates to CASRETGGDSPLHF.

This clonotype was counted at least ten times. The V and J genes are TRBV29-1 and TRBJ1-1; perhaps TRBD1 as D (5 bases). Germline V gene sequence: CDR1 SQVTM, CDR2 ANQGSEA. The CDR3 sequence is 13 residues long. In nucleotides, the CDR3 is TGCACCGGGCGGAGGGACTTGAACACTGAAGCTTTCTTT. It encodes CTGRRDLNTEAFF. Filled out from reference TRBV29-1 and TRBJ1-1, the complete variable domain reads SAVISQKPSRDICQRGTSLTIQCQVDSQVTMMFWYRQQPGQSLTLIATANQGSEATYESGFVIDKFPISRPNLTFSTLTVSNMSPEDSSIYLCTGRRDLNTEAFFGQGTRLTVV.